This T cell receptor (beta chain) was observed in a study of human T cells and chemical hapten exposure. Study overall: From small differences in pooled library volume came most of the variation in per-sample TCR yields. Regarding the study as a whole: With regard to DPC sensitization, TCRs above 1 in 1000 frequency did not change.

Described time point: healthy volunteer bleed at 6 weeks. Sequencing started from total RNA isolated from unfractionated whole blood. It was the library that attached unique molecular identifiers to individual cDNA molecules. Per the original methods: Individual samples carried between roughly 20,000 and 690,600 TCRs, with roughly 95,000 as the median. From the RACE reads, TCRdb called clonotypes with MiXCR, one entry per CDR3 protein. None of the V and J calls come from the authors' own analysis; TCRdb made them. The sample yields 65,000 or so distinct CDR3 sequences, around 6.1% seen once. Germline CDR1 is SGDLS and CDR2 is YYNGEE. Trimming shortened V by 0 bases and J by 5 bases, and 11 bases separated the two germline ends. The CDR3 runs to 15 residues. This clonotype has ten or more counts. Its target is not known.

The sequence came from a female donor in good health. Some clones in this sample may be carry-over from other donors' samples. The chain uses TRBV9 and TRBJ2-2; the D gene is possibly TRBD1 (5 bases). The sequencing sample was made of whole blood. This CDR3 reads CASSVEGEGTGELFF. The CDR3 nucleotides read TGTGCCAGCAGCGTAGAAGGGGAAGGGACCGGGGAGCTGTTTTTT.